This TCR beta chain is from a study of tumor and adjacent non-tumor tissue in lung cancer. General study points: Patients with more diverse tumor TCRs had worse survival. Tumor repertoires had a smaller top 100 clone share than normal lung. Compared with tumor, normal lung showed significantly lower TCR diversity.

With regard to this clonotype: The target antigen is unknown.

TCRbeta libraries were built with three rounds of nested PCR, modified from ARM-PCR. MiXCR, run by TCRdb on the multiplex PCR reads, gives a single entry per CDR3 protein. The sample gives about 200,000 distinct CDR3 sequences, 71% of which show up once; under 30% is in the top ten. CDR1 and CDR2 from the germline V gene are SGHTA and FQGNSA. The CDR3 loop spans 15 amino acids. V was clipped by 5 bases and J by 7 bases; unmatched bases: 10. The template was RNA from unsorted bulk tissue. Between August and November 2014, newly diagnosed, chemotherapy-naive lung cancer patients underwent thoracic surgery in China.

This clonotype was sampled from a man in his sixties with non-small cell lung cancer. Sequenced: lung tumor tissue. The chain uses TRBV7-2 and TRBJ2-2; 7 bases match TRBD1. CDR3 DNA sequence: TGTGCCAGCAGCCAAGGGGGCGAGGACATCGGGGAGCTGTTTTTT. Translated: CASSQGGEDIGELFF.